This T cell receptor (beta chain) was captured in a study of cytomegalovirus exposure and HLA in healthy donors. Study-wide findings and caveats: Listed as cytomegalovirus-associated were approximately 160 TCR beta chains. Earlier analysis yielded a pattern in which most TCR beta V segments were productive about 87% or about 30% of the time. Fewer N-insertions than the 666-donor mean were reportedly shown by an Asian-associated ancestry cluster in a later analysis.

The CDR3 is made up of 17 amino acids. The germline gives CDR1 LNHDA, CDR2 SQIVND (reference sequence). V lost 0 bases and J 6 bases, leaving 19 bases between the germline ends. 60 Vbeta and 13 Jbeta primers were used in PCR. Sequencing was performed with immunoSEQ multiplex PCR; in TCRdb, only in-frame clones are kept and a portion is missing. The sample lists 80,000 or so clones; about 64% were seen once. A single count supports this clone. Its target is not known. The rearrangement links TRBV19 to TRBJ2-3; D unclear. Sequenced: PBMCs. The TCR originated in a man aged 25-45 years in good health and CMV-seropositive. CDR3 in amino acids: CASSIDPAGRIVDTQYF. CDR3 DNA: TGTGCCAGTAGTATAGATCCCGCAGGCCGGATTGTGGATACGCAGTATTTT.